What follows are 2 T cell receptor beta chains derived from one specimen sequenced in a study of beta chain features in type 1 diabetes (dated by TCRdb to 2016 to 2019). Preparation of the library involved the immunoSEQ multiplex PCR assay. All of the isolated RNA was reverse transcribed with the High Capacity cDNA Reverse Transcription Kit, so expressed TCRB transcripts were sequenced. Imported from immuneACCESS, the table was reduced by TCRdb to in-frame sequences with V and J called. These copies leave out some clones; in studies compared against another copy, an unresolved V gene accounts for under half, and the cause of the remainder is not known. The sample records 200,000 to 250,000 clones, 27% of which are singletons. The top ten clones comprise under 5% of the sample. What was sequenced was central memory CD4+ T cells from blood. These TCRs come from a man aged 30-40 years in good health.

This chain links TRBV27 with TRBJ2-3; TRBD2 matches 8 bases. The CDR3 sequence is 14 residues long. The V gene end was trimmed by 3 bases and the J gene end by 8 bases; junction bases not matched to a gene: 7. Germline V lookup: CDR1 MNHEY, CDR2 SMNVEV (reference sequence). Written as DNA, the CDR3 is TGTGCCAGCAGTTTTAGTCGGGAGGGGAGTACGCAGTATTTT. This codes for CASSFSREGSTQYF.

The J gene is TRBJ2-2, the V gene TRBV6-6; the D is unclear. Germline CDR1 reads MNHNY; CDR2 reads SVGAGI (reference sequence). V gave up 5 bases and J gave up 8 bases, with 6 bases separating them. The CDR3 sequence is 11 residues long. The CDR3 spells CASSLEGELFF. The CDR3 bases are TGTGCCAGCAGTCTGGAGGGGGAGCTGTTTTTT.